These 8 T cell receptor beta chains originate from one sample sequenced in a study of T cell responses to AZD1222 COVID-19 vaccine. Generated by immunoSEQ multiplex PCR, the TCRdb table keeps only in-frame clones and is missing some. The sample lists 130,000 or so clones, approximately 93% occurring once. The starting material was peripheral blood, obtained on day 0 of MenACWY control vaccination. The receptors come from an adult in good health.

This clone was counted once. The gene calls are TRBV4-1 and TRBJ2-2; D is unclear. CDR1 MGHRA and CDR2 YSYEKL come from the germline V gene. The length of the CDR3 is 12 residues. Trimming took 3 bases from V and 2 from J, leaving 1 base between them. CDR3 DNA: TGCGCCAGCAGCCATAACACCGGGGAGCTGTTTTTT. Residues: CASSHNTGELFF.

The chain uses TRBV24-1 and TRBJ2-5; 12 bases are a match to TRBD1. With 7 bases clipped from V and 4 bases from J, the junction kept 12 bases outside the gene matches. The CDR3 is 17 residues long. Germline V gene data show CDR1 as KGHDR and CDR2 as SFDVKD. The CDR3 here is CATRGTPGQGAGETQYF. The DNA for the CDR3 is TGTGCCACCAGGGGTACCCCGGGACAGGGGGCGGGAGAGACCCAGTACTTC.

J is TRBJ1-1 and V is TRBV5-1; TRBD1 is a possible D gene (5 bases). Trimming shortened V by 4 bases and J by 4 bases, and 14 bases separated the two germline ends. Germline-derived CDR1 and CDR2 are SGHRS and YFSETQ. There are 14 residues in the CDR3. The CDR3 DNA reads TGCGCCAGCAGCATCCGGACAAGTGGCACTGAAGCTTTCTTT. It codes for CASSIRTSGTEAFF.

The V call is TRBV7-9, the J call TRBJ1-4; maybe TRBD1 (5 bases). This CDR3 is built from 15 residues. Between the trimmed V and J ends, which lost 1 base and 2 bases, there was a span of 8 bases. Germline assignment: CDR1 SEHNR and CDR2 FQNEAQ (reference sequence). The CDR3 DNA follows: TGTGCCAGCAGCTTAGAAGGGGCTACTAATGAAAAACTGTTTTTT. Its translation is CASSLEGATNEKLFF.

J is TRBJ2-7 and V is TRBV4-3; D call uncertain. V was clipped by 7 bases and J by 5 bases, with 18 bases between them. This CDR3 is 14 amino acids long. CDR1 is LGHNA, CDR2 YSLEER, per germline. Here the CDR3 reads CASKAWAAPHEQYF. CDR3 sequence (DNA): TGCGCCAGCAAGGCTTGGGCAGCCCCCCACGAGCAGTACTTC.

The chain carries TRBV24-1 and TRBJ2-3; tentatively, D is TRBD1 (6 bases). This CDR3 has 18 residues. Germline loops: CDR1 KGHDR, CDR2 SFDVKD. V lost 0 bases and J lost 6, with 21 bases in between. The CDR3 DNA sequence: TGTGCCACCAGTGATTTGGGCAGGGACAATCCCCGAGTGGATACGCAGTATTTT. Protein product: CATSDLGRDNPRVDTQYF.

The rearrangement uses TRBV19 and TRBJ1-3; no definite D call. V lost 0 bases to trimming and J lost 2 bases, with 14 bases between them. Germline values: CDR1 LNHDA, CDR2 SQIVND (reference sequence). The CDR3 has 17 amino acids. As DNA, the CDR3 is TGTGCCAGTAGTATAGATCTCGGGCAGGCCCCTGGAAACACCATATATTTT. This codes for CASSIDLGQAPGNTIYF.

The chain combines TRBV27 with TRBJ2-2; D gene ambiguous. V lost 6 bases, J lost 6 bases, and 11 bases lay in between. This CDR3 region has 13 residues. In germline, CDR1 is MNHEY, CDR2 SMNVEV (reference sequence). Written as DNA, the CDR3 is TGTGCCAGCAGATTAGCCCCAGCCGGGGAGCTGTTTTTT. This encodes CASRLAPAGELFF.